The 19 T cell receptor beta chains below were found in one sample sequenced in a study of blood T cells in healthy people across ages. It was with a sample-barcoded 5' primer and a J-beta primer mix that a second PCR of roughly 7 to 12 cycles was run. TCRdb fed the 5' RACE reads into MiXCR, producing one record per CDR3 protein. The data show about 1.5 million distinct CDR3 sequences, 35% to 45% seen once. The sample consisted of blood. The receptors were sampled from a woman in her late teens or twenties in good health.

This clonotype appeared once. CDR3 in amino acids: CASRNQGGGGYEQYF. The CDR3 bases are TGTGCCAGCAGAAACCAAGGGGGGGGCGGTTACGAGCAGTACTTC. The J gene is TRBJ2-4, the V gene TRBV28; D may be TRBD2 (7 bases). TRBJ2-7 explains the end of the DNA better; the J call may be wrong. The CDR3 extends over 15 amino acids. Germline-derived CDR1 and CDR2 are MDHEN and SYDVKM.

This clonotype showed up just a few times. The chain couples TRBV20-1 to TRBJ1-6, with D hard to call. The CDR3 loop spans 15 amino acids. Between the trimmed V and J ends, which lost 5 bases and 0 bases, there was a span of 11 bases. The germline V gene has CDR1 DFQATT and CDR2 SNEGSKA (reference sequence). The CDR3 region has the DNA TGCAGTGCTCAGAAGGGTGGCTCCTATAATTCACCCCTCCACTTT. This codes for CSAQKGGSYNSPLHF.

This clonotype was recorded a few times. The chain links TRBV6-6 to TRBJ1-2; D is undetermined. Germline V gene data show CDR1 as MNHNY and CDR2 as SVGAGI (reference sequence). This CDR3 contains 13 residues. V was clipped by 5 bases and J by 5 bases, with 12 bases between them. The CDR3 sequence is CASSQGLEYGYTF. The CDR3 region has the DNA TGTGCCAGCAGTCAAGGACTGGAATATGGCTACACCTTC.

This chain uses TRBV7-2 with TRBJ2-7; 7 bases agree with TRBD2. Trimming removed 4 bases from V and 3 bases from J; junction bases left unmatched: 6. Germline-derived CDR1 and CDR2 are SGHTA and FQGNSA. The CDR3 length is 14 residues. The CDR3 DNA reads TGTGCCAGCAGCTCAGCCGGGACTAACTACGAGCAGTACTTC. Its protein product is CASSSAGTNYEQYF.

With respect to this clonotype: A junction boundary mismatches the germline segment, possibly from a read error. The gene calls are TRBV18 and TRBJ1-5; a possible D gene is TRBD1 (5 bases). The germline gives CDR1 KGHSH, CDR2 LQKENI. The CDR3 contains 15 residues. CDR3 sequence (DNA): TGTGCCAGCTCCCCCAGGGAGGCTAGCAATCAGCCCCAGCACTTT. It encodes CASSPREASNQPQHF.

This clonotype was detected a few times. This chain's CDR3 is CASTLFAGGVLHGELFF. Written as DNA, the CDR3 is TGTGCCAGCACCCTGTTCGCCGGGGGGGTTTTGCACGGGGAGCTGTTTTTT. The rearrangement uses TRBV12-3 or TRBV12-4 and TRBJ2-2; 8 positions agree with TRBD2. Trimming at V came to 7 bases and at J to 7 bases, leaving 17 bases not matched to a gene. The CDR3 sequence is 17 residues long.

CDR3 DNA: TGTGCCAGCTTACAGGGGAGTGGGCCCGGGGAGCTGTTTTTT. It yields the protein CASLQGSGPGELFF. This chain uses TRBV12-3 or TRBV12-4 with TRBJ2-2; 7 nucleotides match TRBD1. J lost 6 bases, V lost 8 bases, and 9 bases had no gene match. This CDR3 has 14 amino acids.

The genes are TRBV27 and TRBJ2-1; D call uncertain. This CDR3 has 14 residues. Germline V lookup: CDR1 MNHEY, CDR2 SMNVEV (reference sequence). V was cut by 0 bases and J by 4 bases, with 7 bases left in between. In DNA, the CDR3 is TGTGCCAGCAGTTTATCGGCACGGTACAATGAGCAGTTCTTC. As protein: CASSLSARYNEQFF.

CDR3 nucleotide sequence: TGTGCCAGCAGCGACTCCGGGACAGGGGGCTACGAGCAGTACTTC. It specifies CASSDSGTGGYEQYF. V is TRBV28 and J is TRBJ2-7; the match to TRBD1 covers 11 bases. The trim removed 6 bases at V and 3 bases at J, leaving 7 bases unmatched. In germline, CDR1 is MDHEN, CDR2 SYDVKM. This CDR3 has 15 residues.

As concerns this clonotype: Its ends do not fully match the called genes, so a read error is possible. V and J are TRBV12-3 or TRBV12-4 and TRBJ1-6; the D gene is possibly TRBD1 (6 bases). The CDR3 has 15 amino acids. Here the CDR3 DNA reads TGTGCCAGCAGTTTACAACAGGGTGGTAATTCACCCCCCCACTTT. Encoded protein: CASSLQQGGNSPPHF.

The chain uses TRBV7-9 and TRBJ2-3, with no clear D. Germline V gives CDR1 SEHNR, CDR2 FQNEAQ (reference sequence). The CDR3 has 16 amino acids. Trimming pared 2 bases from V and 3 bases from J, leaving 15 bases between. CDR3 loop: CASSLFTGVKTDTQYF. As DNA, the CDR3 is TGTGCCAGCAGCTTATTTACTGGGGTCAAAACAGATACGCAGTATTTT.

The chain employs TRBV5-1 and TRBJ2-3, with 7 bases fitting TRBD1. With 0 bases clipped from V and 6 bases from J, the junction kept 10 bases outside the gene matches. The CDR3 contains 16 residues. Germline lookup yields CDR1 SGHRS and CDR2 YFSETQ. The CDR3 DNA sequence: TGCGCCAGCAGCTTGGCTGGGGGACAGACTGGCGATACGCAGTATTTT. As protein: CASSLAGGQTGDTQYF.

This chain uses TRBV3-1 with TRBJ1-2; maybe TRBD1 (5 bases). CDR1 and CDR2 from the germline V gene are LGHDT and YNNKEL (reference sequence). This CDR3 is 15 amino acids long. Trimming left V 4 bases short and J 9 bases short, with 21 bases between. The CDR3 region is CASSPATGTARSYTF. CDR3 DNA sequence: TGTGCCAGCAGCCCAGCCACAGGAACAGCAAGGAGCTACACCTTC.

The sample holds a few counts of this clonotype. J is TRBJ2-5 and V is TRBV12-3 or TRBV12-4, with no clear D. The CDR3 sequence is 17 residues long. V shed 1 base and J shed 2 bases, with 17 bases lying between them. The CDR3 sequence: CASSLVAKWELQETQYF. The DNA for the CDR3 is TGTGCCAGCAGTTTAGTCGCTAAGTGGGAACTTCAAGAGACCCAGTACTTC.

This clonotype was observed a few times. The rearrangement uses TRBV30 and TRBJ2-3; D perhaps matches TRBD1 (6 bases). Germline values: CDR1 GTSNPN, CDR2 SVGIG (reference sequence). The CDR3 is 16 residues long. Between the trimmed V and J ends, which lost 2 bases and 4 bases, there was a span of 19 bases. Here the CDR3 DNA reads TGTGCCTGGAGTCATACAGGGAGATCATCCCCAGATACGCAGTATTTT. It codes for CAWSHTGRSSPDTQYF.

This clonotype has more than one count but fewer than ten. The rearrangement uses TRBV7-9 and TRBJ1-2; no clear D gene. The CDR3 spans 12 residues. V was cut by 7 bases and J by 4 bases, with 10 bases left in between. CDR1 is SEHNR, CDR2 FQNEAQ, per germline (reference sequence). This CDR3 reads CASTPLLYGYTF. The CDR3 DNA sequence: TGTGCCAGCACCCCCCTTCTCTATGGCTACACCTTC.

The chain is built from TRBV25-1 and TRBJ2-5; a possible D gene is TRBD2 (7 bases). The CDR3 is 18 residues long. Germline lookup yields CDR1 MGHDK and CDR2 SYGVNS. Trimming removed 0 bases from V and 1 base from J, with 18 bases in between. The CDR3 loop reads CASSEYRAVGGAQETQYF. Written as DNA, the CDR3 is TGTGCCAGCAGTGAATATCGTGCCGTGGGGGGGGCCCAAGAGACCCAGTACTTC.

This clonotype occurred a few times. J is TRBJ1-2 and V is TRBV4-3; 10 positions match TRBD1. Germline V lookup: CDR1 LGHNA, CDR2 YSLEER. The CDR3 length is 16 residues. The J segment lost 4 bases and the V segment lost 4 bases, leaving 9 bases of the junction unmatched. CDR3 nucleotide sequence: TGCGCCAGCAGCCGGGAGACAGGGGGCTTTGGCTATGGCTACACCTTC. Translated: CASSRETGGFGYGYTF.

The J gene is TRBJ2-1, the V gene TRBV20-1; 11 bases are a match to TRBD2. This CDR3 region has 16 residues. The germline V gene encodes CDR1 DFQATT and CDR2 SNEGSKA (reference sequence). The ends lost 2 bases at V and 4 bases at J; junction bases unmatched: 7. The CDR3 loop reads CSARFLGLAGYNEQFF. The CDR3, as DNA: TGCAGTGCTAGATTTCTCGGACTAGCGGGTTACAATGAGCAGTTCTTC.